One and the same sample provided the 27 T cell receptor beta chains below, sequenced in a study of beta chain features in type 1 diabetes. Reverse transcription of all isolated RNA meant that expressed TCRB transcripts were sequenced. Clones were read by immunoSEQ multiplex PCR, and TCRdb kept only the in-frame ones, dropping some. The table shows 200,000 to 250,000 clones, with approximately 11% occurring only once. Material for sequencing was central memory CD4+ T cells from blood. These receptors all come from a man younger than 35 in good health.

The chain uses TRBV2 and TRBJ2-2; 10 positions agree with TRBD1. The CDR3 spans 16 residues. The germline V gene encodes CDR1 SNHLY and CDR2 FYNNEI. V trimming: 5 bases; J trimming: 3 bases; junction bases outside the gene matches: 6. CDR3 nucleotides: TGTGCCAGCAGTAAATGGACAGGGGGGGACACCGGGGAGCTGTTTTTT. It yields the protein CASSKWTGGDTGELFF.

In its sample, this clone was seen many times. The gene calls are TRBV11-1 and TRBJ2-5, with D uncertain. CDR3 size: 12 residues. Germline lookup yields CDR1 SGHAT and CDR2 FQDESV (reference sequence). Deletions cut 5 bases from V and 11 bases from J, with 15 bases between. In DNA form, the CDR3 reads TGTGCCAGCAGCACAGATCCCGCTAGTCAGTACTTC. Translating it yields CASSTDPASQYF.

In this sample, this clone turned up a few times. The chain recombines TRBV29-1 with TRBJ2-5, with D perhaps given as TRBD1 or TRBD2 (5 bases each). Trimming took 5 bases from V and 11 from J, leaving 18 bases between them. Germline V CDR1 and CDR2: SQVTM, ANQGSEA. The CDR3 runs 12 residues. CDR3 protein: CSVQGDAARQYF. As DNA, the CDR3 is TGCAGCGTTCAAGGGGACGCCGCCCGTCAGTACTTC.

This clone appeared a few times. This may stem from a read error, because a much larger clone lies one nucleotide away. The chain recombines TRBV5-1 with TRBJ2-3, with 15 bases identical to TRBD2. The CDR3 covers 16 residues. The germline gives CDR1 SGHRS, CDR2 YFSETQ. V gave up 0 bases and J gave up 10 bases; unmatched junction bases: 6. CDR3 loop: CASSLGTSGRAPAQYF. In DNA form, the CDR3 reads TGCGCCAGCAGCTTGGGGACTAGCGGGAGGGCCCCGGCGCAGTATTTT.

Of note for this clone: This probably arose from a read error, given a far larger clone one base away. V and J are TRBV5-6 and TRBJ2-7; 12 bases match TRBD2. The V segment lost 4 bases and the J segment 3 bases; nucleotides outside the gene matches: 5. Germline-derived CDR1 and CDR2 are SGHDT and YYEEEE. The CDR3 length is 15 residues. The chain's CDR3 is CASSETSGRLYEQYF. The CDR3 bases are TGTGCCAGCAGCGAAACTAGCGGGAGGCTCTACGAGCAGTACTTC.

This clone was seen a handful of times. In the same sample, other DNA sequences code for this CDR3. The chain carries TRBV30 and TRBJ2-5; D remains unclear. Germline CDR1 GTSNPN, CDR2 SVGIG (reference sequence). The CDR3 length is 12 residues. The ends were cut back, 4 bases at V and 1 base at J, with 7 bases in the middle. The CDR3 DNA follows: TGTGCCTGGATGGGTGGCCAAGAGACCCAGTACTTC. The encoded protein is CAWMGGQETQYF.

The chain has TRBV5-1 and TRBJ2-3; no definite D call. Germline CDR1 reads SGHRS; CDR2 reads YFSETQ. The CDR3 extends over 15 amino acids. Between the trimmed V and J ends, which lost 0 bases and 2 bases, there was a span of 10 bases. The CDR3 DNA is TGCGCCAGCAGCTTGGAGACACTGAACACAGATACGCAGTATTTT. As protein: CASSLETLNTDTQYF.

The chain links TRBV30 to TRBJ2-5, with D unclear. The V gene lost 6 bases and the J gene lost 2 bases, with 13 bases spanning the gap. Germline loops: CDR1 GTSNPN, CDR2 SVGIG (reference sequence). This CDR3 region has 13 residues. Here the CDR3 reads CACNKRSQETQYF. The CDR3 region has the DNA TGTGCCTGCAACAAGCGCTCTCAAGAGACCCAGTACTTC. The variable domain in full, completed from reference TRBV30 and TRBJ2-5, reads SQTIHQWPATLVQPVGSPLSLECTVEGTSNPNLYWYRQAAGRGLQLLFYSVGIGQISSEVPQNLSASRPQDRQFILSSKKLLLSDSGFYLCACNKRSQETQYFGPGTRLLVL.

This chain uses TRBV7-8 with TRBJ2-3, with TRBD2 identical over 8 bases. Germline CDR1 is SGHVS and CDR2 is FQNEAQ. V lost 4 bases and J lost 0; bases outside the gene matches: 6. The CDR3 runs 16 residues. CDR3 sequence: CASSSLRTSSTDTQYF. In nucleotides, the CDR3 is TGTGCCAGCAGCTCCTTAAGGACTAGCAGCACAGATACGCAGTATTTT.

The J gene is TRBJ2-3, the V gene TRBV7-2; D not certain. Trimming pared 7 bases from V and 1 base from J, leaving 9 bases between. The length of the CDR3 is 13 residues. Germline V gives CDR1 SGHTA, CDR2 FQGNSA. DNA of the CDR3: TGTGCCAGCATCTCCGGCGGCACAGATACGCAGTATTTT. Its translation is CASISGGTDTQYF.

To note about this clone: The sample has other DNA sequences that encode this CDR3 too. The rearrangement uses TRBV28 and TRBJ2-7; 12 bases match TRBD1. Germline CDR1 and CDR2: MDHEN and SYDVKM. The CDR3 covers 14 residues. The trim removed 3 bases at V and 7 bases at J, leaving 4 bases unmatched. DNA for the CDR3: TGTGCCAGCAGTTTGGGGACAGGGGGCAGAGAGCAGTACTTC. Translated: CASSLGTGGREQYF.

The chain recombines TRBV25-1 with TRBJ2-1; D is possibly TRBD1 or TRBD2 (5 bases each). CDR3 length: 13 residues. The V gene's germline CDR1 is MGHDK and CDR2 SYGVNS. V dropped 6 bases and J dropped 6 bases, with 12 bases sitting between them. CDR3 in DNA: TGTGCCAGCAGCCGGGGCTTCCCCAATGAGCAGTTCTTC. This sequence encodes CASSRGFPNEQFF.

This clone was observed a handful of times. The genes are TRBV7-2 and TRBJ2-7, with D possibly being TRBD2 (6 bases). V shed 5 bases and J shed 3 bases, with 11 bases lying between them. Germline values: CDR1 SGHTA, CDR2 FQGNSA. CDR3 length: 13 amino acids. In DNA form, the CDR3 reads TGTGCCAGCAGCGCGACTAGGCACTACGAGCAGTACTTC. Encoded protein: CASSATRHYEQYF.

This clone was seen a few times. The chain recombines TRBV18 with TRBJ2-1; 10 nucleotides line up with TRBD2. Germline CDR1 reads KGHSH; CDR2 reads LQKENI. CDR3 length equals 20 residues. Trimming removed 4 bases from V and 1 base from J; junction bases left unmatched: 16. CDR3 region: CASSLRLPTSGTTSYNEQFF. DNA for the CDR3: TGTGCCAGCTCACTTCGACTCCCAACTAGCGGGACTACATCCTACAATGAGCAGTTCTTC.

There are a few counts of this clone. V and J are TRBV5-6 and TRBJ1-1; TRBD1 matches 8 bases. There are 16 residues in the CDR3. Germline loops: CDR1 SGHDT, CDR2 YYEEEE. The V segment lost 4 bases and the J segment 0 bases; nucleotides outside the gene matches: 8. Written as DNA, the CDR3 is TGTGCCAGCAGCCTGGGGACAGGAGACATGAACACTGAAGCTTTCTTT. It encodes CASSLGTGDMNTEAFF.

CDR3: CASSLLGMLGSGRTGEQYF. CDR3 coding DNA: TGTGCCAGCAGTTTACTCGGGATGCTCGGTAGCGGGAGGACTGGTGAGCAGTACTTC. This rearrangement joins TRBV27 to TRBJ2-7; 10 nucleotides match TRBD2. Germline V lookup: CDR1 MNHEY, CDR2 SMNVEV (reference sequence). The CDR3 extends over 19 amino acids. The V segment lost 2 bases and the J segment 7 bases; nucleotides outside the gene matches: 20.

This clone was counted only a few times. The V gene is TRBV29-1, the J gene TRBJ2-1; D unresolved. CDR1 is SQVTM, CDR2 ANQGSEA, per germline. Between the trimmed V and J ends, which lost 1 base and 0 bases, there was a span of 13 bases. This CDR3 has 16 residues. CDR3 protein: CSVEVFALSSYNEQFF. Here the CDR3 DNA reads TGCAGCGTTGAAGTGTTCGCCCTGAGCTCCTACAATGAGCAGTTCTTC.

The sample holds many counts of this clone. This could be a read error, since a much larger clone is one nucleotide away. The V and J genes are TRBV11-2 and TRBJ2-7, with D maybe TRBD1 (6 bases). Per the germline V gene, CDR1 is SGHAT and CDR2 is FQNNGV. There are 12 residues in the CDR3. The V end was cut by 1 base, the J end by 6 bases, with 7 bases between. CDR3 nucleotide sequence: TGTGCCAGCAGCTTAGGAGGGGGCGAGCAGTACTTC. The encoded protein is CASSLGGGEQYF.

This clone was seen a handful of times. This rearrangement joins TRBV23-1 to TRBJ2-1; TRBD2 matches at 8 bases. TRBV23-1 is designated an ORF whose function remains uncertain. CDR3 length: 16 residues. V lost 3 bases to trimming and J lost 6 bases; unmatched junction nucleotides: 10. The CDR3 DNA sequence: TGCGCCAGCAGTCACCGCGGGGGGACCCTATTCAATGAGCAGTTCTTC. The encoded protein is CASSHRGGTLFNEQFF.

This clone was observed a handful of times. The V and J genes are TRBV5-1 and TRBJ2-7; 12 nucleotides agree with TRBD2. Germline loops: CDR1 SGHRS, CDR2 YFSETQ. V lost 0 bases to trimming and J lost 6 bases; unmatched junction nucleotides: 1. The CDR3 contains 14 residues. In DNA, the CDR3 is TGCGCCAGCAGCTTGGGGACTAGCGGGACCGAGCAGTACTTC. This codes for CASSLGTSGTEQYF.

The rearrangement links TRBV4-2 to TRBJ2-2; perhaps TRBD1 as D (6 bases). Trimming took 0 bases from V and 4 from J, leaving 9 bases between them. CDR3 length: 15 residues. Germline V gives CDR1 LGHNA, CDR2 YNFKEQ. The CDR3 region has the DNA TGTGCCAGCAGCCAAGACCAAGGGGGCACCGGGGAGCTGTTTTTT. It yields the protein CASSQDQGGTGELFF.

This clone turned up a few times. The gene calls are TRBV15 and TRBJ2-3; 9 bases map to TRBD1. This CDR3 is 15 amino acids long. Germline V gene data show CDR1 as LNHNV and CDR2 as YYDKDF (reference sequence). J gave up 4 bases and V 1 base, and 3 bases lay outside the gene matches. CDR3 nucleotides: TGTGCCACCAGCAGAGGACAGGGGGTCGCAGATACGCAGTATTTT. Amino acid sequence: CATSRGQGVADTQYF.

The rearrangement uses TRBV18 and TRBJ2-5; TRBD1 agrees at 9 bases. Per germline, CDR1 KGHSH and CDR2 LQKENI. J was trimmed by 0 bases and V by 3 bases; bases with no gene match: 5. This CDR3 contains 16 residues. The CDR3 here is CASSPGTGRDQETQYF. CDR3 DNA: TGTGCCAGCTCACCCGGGACAGGGAGGGACCAAGAGACCCAGTACTTC.

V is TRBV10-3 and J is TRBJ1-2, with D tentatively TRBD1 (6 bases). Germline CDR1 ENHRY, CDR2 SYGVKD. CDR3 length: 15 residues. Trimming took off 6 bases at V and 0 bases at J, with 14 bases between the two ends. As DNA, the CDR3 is TGTGCCATCAGGCGGACAGCGCAAGCTAACTATGGCTACACCTTC. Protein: CAIRRTAQANYGYTF.

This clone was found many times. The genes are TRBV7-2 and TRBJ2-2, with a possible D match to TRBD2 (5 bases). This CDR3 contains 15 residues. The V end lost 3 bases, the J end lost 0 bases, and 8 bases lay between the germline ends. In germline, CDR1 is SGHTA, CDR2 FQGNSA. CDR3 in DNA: TGTGCCAGCAGCTTTACGGGGACGAACACCGGGGAGCTGTTTTTT. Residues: CASSFTGTNTGELFF.

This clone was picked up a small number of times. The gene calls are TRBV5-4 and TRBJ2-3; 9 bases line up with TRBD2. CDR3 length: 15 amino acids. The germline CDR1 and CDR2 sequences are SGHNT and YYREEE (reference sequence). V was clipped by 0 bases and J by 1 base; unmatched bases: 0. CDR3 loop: CASSLVAGGTDTQYF. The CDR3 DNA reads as TGTGCCAGCAGCTTGGTAGCGGGAGGCACAGATACGCAGTATTTT.

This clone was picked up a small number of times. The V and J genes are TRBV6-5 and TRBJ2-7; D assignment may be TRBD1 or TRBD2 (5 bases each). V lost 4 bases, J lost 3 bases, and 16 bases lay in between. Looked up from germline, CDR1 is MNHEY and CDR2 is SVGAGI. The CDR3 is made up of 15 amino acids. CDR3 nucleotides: TGTGCCAGCAGTTTAACCGGGACCAACCTCTACGAGCAGTACTTC. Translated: CASSLTGTNLYEQYF.